The 14 T cell receptor beta chains given below trace back to one sample, sequenced in a study of blood T cells in healthy people across ages. Then a second PCR, running about 6 to 11 cycles, was carried out with a sample-barcoded 5' primer and a J-beta primer mix. One entry per CDR3 protein results from TCRdb running MiXCR on the 5' RACE reads. This sample yields over 1,200,000 distinct CDR3 sequences, of which 59% are seen a single time; over 5.5% belongs to the top ten. The sequenced sample consisted of blood. The receptor source for this set is a man younger than 35 in good health.

There are a few counts of this clonotype. The gene calls are TRBV4-1 and TRBJ1-6; no definite D call. Trimming took off 1 base at V and 14 bases at J, with 6 bases between the two ends. Looked up from germline, CDR1 is MGHRA and CDR2 is YSYEKL. The CDR3 sequence is 11 residues long. CDR3 in amino acids: CASSQGQALHF. CDR3 nucleotides: TGCGCCAGCAGCCAAGGCCAGGCCCTCCACTTT.

The rearrangement joins TRBV29-1 to TRBJ2-7; 7 positions agree with TRBD1. The CDR3 is 14 residues long. V trimming: 6 bases; J trimming: 1 base; junction bases outside the gene matches: 9. Looked up from germline, CDR1 is SQVTM and CDR2 is ANQGSEA. The CDR3 region has the DNA TGCAGCGTGAATACACCGGGACAGTCCTACGAGCAGTACTTC. Its translation: CSVNTPGQSYEQYF.

V is TRBV10-1 and J is TRBJ2-3; D is undetermined. The CDR3 runs to 15 residues. Germline assignment: CDR1 WNHNN and CDR2 SYGVQD (reference sequence). V was pared by 3 bases and J by 0 bases, with 10 bases between. Written as DNA, the CDR3 is TGCGCCAGCAGTGATAGATCCGCTAGCACAGATACGCAGTATTTT. It is translated as CASSDRSASTDTQYF.

The sample holds a few counts of this clonotype. V gene TRBV9 combines with J gene TRBJ2-1; D call uncertain. Germline CDR1 reads SGDLS; CDR2 reads YYNGEE. The length of the CDR3 is 14 residues. V was pared by 7 bases and J by 4 bases, with 15 bases between. The CDR3 spells CASGLRVGYNEQFF. The DNA of the CDR3 is TGTGCCAGCGGCCTTCGCGTAGGGTACAATGAGCAGTTCTTC.

CDR3 loop: CSVEGWGKSSNEQFF. The CDR3 nucleotides are TGCAGCGTTGAAGGGTGGGGAAAATCTAGCAATGAGCAGTTCTTC. The chain couples TRBV29-1 to TRBJ2-1; D remains ambiguous. The CDR3 runs to 15 residues. Germline-derived CDR1 and CDR2 are SQVTM and ANQGSEA. Between the trimmed V and J ends, which lost 1 base and 6 bases, there was a span of 16 bases.

As regards this clonotype: A much larger clone is a single base away; this may be a read error. The chain recombines TRBV7-6 with TRBJ1-5; D remains ambiguous. The CDR3 consists of 13 residues. Germline V gene data show CDR1 as SGHVS and CDR2 as FNYEAQ. Trimming took off 5 bases at V and 3 bases at J, with 8 bases between the two ends. CDR3 in DNA: TGTGCCAGCAGCCAAGAACCCAATCAGCCCCAGCATTTT. This sequence encodes CASSQEPNQPQHF.

This clonotype was detected many times. The chain recombines TRBV20-1 with TRBJ1-6, with a possible D match to TRBD1 (5 bases). The CDR3 sequence is 16 residues long. V was shortened by 0 bases and J by 7 bases, with 16 bases between the two germline ends. The germline gives CDR1 DFQATT, CDR2 SNEGSKA (reference sequence). The CDR3 DNA reads as TGCAGTGCTAGAGATCTGAGTGGGGGGGAGAATTCACCCCTCCACTTT. This codes for CSARDLSGGENSPLHF.

The sample holds a few counts of this clonotype. This chain links TRBV20-1 with TRBJ2-3, with D uncertain. Trimming pared 4 bases from V and 2 bases from J, leaving 13 bases between. CDR1 and CDR2 from the germline V gene are DFQATT and SNEGSKA (reference sequence). The CDR3 covers 14 residues. CDR3 sequence reads: CSATDILSTDTQYF. The CDR3 region has the DNA TGCAGTGCTACTGACATTCTTTCCACAGATACGCAGTATTTT.

V usage is TRBV28 and J usage is TRBJ2-5; 11 bases are shared with TRBD2. The V and J ends lost 5 bases and 2 bases, in that order; junction bases with no gene match: 10. There are 17 residues in the CDR3. Germline CDR1 MDHEN, CDR2 SYDVKM. CDR3 nucleotide sequence: TGTGCCAGCAGTGCCCACAGACTAGCGGGGACACAAGAGACCCAGTACTTC. This encodes CASSAHRLAGTQETQYF.

The chain carries TRBV7-2 and TRBJ2-3, with 10 nucleotides matching TRBD2. The junction had 11 bases not matched to a gene; V was cut back by 4 bases and J by 7 bases. The CDR3 is 16 amino acids. The germline V gene encodes CDR1 SGHTA and CDR2 FQGNSA. The CDR3, as DNA: TGTGCCAGCAGCTACCCGAGCGGGGGGGCTGTATATACGCAGTATTTT. Translation gives CASSYPSGGAVYTQYF.

This clonotype was picked up a small number of times. The chain joins TRBV13 to TRBJ2-4, with D tentatively TRBD1 or TRBD2 (5 bases each). The J call may be mistaken, given a closer DNA end match to TRBJ2-7. Germline assignment: CDR1 PRHDT and CDR2 FYEKMQ (reference sequence). This CDR3 spans 13 amino acids. The CDR3: CASKGTSQGEQYF. CDR3 bases: TGTGCCAGCAAGGGGACGTCTCAGGGCGAGCAGTACTTC.

The chain joins TRBV14 to TRBJ2-1, with TRBD2 identical over 9 bases. The CDR3 consists of 13 residues. V dropped 5 bases and J dropped 8; count of bases not matched to a gene: 4. Germline V lookup: CDR1 SGHDN, CDR2 FVKESK. CDR3 bases: TGTGCCAGCAGCAATCTAGCGGGGTATGAGCAGTTCTTC. It specifies CASSNLAGYEQFF. Supplemented by reference TRBV14 and TRBJ2-1, the full variable domain reads EAGVTQFPSHSVIEKGQTVTLRCDPISGHDNLYWYRRVMGKEIKFLLHFVKESKQDESGMPNNRFLAERTGGTYSTLKVQPAELEDSGVYFCASSNLAGYEQFFGPGTRLTVL.

The chain has TRBV20-1 and TRBJ1-1; possible D gene TRBD1, 6 bases. The CDR3 runs 14 residues. V was cut by 4 bases and J by 1 base, with 13 bases left in between. The germline V gene has CDR1 DFQATT and CDR2 SNEGSKA (reference sequence). DNA of the CDR3: TGCAGTGCTACCGCCGGGACACCGAACACTGAAGCTTTCTTT. Its protein is CSATAGTPNTEAFF.

The chain combines TRBV28 with TRBJ2-7, with D possibly being TRBD1 or TRBD2 (6 bases each). The V gene's germline CDR1 is MDHEN and CDR2 SYDVKM. V was pared by 6 bases and J by 7 bases, with 25 bases between. The CDR3 extends over 16 amino acids. DNA of the CDR3: TGTGCCAGCAGCCTACTAGGGGGGTGGCTAGTCGGGGAGCAGTACTTC. This gives the protein CASSLLGGWLVGEQYF.